This T cell receptor (beta chain) was sequenced during a study of cytomegalovirus exposure and HLA in healthy donors. Amplification used 60 Vbeta primers and 13 Jbeta primers. Using immunoSEQ multiplex PCR, the repertoire was profiled, and TCRdb retains in-frame clones only, with some absent. The data contain around 80,000 clones, around 79% of them seen just once; the ten biggest clones take up roughly 5.5%. This clone was seen only a few times. Germline CDR1 MGHRA, CDR2 YSYEKL. The CDR3 is 13 amino acids. Trimming stripped 2 bases from V and 6 bases from J, with 10 bases between. This chain uses TRBV4-1 with TRBJ1-1; D is possibly TRBD1 (5 bases). This sequence was found in a female donor in good health and CMV-seronegative. The sample comprised PBMCs. The DNA of the CDR3 is TGCGCCAGCAGCCAAAGACAGAATTCTGAAGCTTTCTTT. Translating it yields CASSQRQNSEAFF.